This T cell receptor beta chain was documented in a study of T-cell reconstitution after alpha-beta-depleted transplantation in children. For TCRbeta, the library was prepared with unique molecular identifiers. In TCRdb, the PCR reads were re-called with MiXCR into one record per CDR3 protein. Of hundreds of thousands of distinct CDR3 sequences listed, 16% are singletons. Germline values: CDR1 MNHEY, CDR2 SVGAGI. Between the trimmed V and J ends, which lost 6 bases and 2 bases, there was a span of 5 bases. This CDR3 is 12 amino acids long. The J gene is TRBJ1-3, the V gene TRBV6-5; unclear D gene. Here the sequenced sample was PBMCs from the stem cell graft donor, taken from the stem cell graft. The TCR originated in a human donor who donated a stem cell graft to a child with acute myeloid leukemia. The CDR3 loop reads CASRATGNTIYF. CDR3 DNA sequence: TGTGCCAGCAGAGCGACTGGAAACACCATATATTTT.